These T cell receptor beta chains were read from a single sample in a study of blood T cell repertoires in COVID-19. Libraries were prepared by immunoSEQ multiplex PCR; TCRdb keeps only in-frame clonotypes and omits some of them. Seen here are some 190,000 clones, approximately 81% observed once, and the top ten hold around 4.9%. The sequenced sample was peripheral blood. These TCRs come from a woman older than 75 with acute or convalescent COVID-19. Each CDR3 is given with its conserved first and last residue. A D gene is named only where the DNA matches it firmly. The size entry is marked missing in some rows and otherwise reads once, few, many or a size class.

-	TRBV7-9	TRBD1	TRBJ1-5	TGTGCCAGCAGCCCCCCCGTGGGACAGGGGGCTTATAGCAATCAGCCCCAGCATTTT	CASSPPVGQGAYSNQPQHF
once	TRBV10-3	-	TRBJ1-2	TGTGCCATCAGTGAATATAGCGAAAGAGGCTACACCTTC	CAISEYSERGYTF
-	TRBV5-1	-	TRBJ2-1	TGCGCCAGCAGCTTAGCAGGGCTGGAGTTGGATGAGCAGTTCTTC	CASSLAGLELDEQFF
-	TRBV6-2/TRBV6-3	TRBD2	TRBJ2-1	TGTGCCAGCAGTTACAGTTGGGCAGATCAGCGGGAGAACTTCAATGAGCAGTTCTTC	CASSYSWADQRENFNEQFF
-	TRBV6-6	-	TRBJ2-5	TGTGCCACCGACCAGACAGGAGACCGCCAAGAGACCCAGTACTTC	CATDQTGDRQETQYF
-	TRBV7-2	TRBD1	TRBJ1-2	TGTGCCAGCACCCACGGCGGGACAGGGGGCATCGGGTATGGCTACACCTTC	CASTHGGTGGIGYGYTF
-	TRBV7-9	TRBD1	TRBJ1-1	TGTGCCAGCAGCGCACGGACAGGGGGTGATGGTGAAGCTTTCTTT	CASSARTGGDGEAFF
-	TRBV6-4	-	TRBJ1-6	TGTGCCAGCAGCGTCCCGGCGGGCAGGCTAGATTCACCCCTCCACTTT	CASSVPAGRLDSPLHF
few	TRBV6-5	-	TRBJ2-7	TGTGCCAGCAGCCTCGACAGCTACGAGCAGTACTTC	CASSLDSYEQYF
-	TRBV19	-	TRBJ1-2	TGTGCCAGTAGTATAAGTGACGAGGGCAACTATGGCTACACCTTC	CASSISDEGNYGYTF
-	TRBV5-5	-	TRBJ1-5	TGTGCCAGCAGCTTGGAGGGAGTGCCCCAGCATTTT	CASSLEGVPQHF
few	TRBV30	TRBD2	TRBJ2-2	TGTGCCTGGAGTAAAGCGACTAGCGGGAACACCGGGGAGCTGTTTTTT	CAWSKATSGNTGELFF
-	TRBV2	TRBD2	TRBJ2-1	TGTGCCAGCACTTCGTCGCGGGGGGAAAAGGGGAAGCAGTTCTTC	CASTSSRGEKGKQFF
-	TRBV9	TRBD2	TRBJ2-7	TGTGCCAGCAGCGGAGGGCCCTTTGCGGGAGGGTATGAGCAGTACTTC	CASSGGPFAGGYEQYF
-	TRBV9	-	TRBJ2-7	TGTGCCAGCAGCGTAGAGGGGGCGGGGAGCAGCGTCGAGCAGTACTTC	CASSVEGAGSSVEQYF
-	TRBV29-1	TRBD1	TRBJ1-4	TGCAGCGGGGGACAGGGGGGAGAAAAACTGTTTTTT	CSGGQGGEKLFF
once	TRBV30	-	TRBJ1-2	TGTGCCTACGGGACTAACTATGGCTACACCTTC	CAYGTNYGYTF
-	TRBV4-1	TRBD2	TRBJ2-1	TGCGCCAGCAGCCCGCTAGCGGGAGGGATTTATGAGCAGTTCTTC	CASSPLAGGIYEQFF
-	TRBV7-2	TRBD1	TRBJ1-1	TGTGCCAGCAGCCATTTCCGGAGTCCAGGGGGCTGGGGCACTGAAGCTTTCTTT	CASSHFRSPGGWGTEAFF
few	TRBV7-7	TRBD1	TRBJ1-4	TGTGCTAGCAGCTCCCTATGGGACAGATACAATGAAAAACTGTTTTTT	CASSSLWDRYNEKLFF
-	TRBV2	-	TRBJ1-2	TGTGCCAGCAGTACCCAGGGTGGGTATGGCTACACCTTC	CASSTQGGYGYTF
-	TRBV29-1	TRBD1	TRBJ1-5	TGCAGCGTTACCGGGACAGGGTATAATCAGCCCCAGCATTTT	CSVTGTGYNQPQHF
-	TRBV7-2	-	TRBJ2-5	TGTGCCAGCAGCCCGGAGGGAATTGGAGAGACCCAGTACTTC	CASSPEGIGETQYF
few	TRBV6-5	TRBD1	TRBJ2-5	TGTGCCAGCAGTAGACAGGGGGTGGAGACCCAGTACTTC	CASSRQGVETQYF
-	TRBV28	TRBD1	TRBJ1-2	TGTGCCAGCAGCCTACAGGGGGCTGGCTACACCTTC	CASSLQGAGYTF
few	TRBV2	-	TRBJ1-5	TGTGCCAGCAGTGAAGTATTGGGGGGAGGCAATCAGCCCCAGCATTTT	CASSEVLGGGNQPQHF
-	TRBV18	TRBD1	TRBJ1-1	TGTGCCAGCTCACAAACGGGACAGGGGGTCACCAAAGCTTTCTTT	CASSQTGQGVTKAFF
-	TRBV4-2	-	TRBJ1-2	TGTGCCAGCAGCTCCCTGGACAGTATTAACTATGGCTACACCTTC	CASSSLDSINYGYTF
-	TRBV19	-	TRBJ1-2	TGTGCCAGTAGAGACAAAATAGGATATGGCTACACCTTC	CASRDKIGYGYTF
-	TRBV7-2	-	TRBJ2-2	TGTGCCAGCAGCAGGGGGTTCACCGGGGAGCTGTTTTTT	CASSRGFTGELFF
-	TRBV7-2	TRBD2	TRBJ2-7	TGTGCCAGCAGCTTAGGACTAGCGTACTCCTACGAGCAGTACTTC	CASSLGLAYSYEQYF
-	TRBV6-6	TRBD2	TRBJ2-7	TGTGCCAGCAGACAGACTAGCCGGTCCTACGAGCAGTACTTC	CASRQTSRSYEQYF
-	TRBV7-2	TRBD1	TRBJ2-3	TGTGCCAGCAACTTAAACCAACAGGGGCTGCCGCAGTATTTT	CASNLNQQGLPQYF
-	TRBV11-3	-	TRBJ1-1	TGTGCCAGCAGTCGCAACAGGGCCACTGAAGCTTTCTTT	CASSRNRATEAFF
-	TRBV5-1	TRBD2	TRBJ2-7	TGCGCCAGCAGCACGGGGGGCTACGAGCAGTACTTC	CASSTGGYEQYF
-	TRBV28	TRBD2	TRBJ2-3	TGTGCCAGCAGCTCACTCCCTAGCGGAAGTAGCACAGATACGCAGTATTTT	CASSSLPSGSSTDTQYF
-	TRBV7-2	-	TRBJ2-7	TGTGCCAGCAGCCCCATGTACGAGCAGTACTTC	CASSPMYEQYF